The next 32 T cell receptor beta chains were all read from a single sample in a study of T cell responses to AZD1222 COVID-19 vaccine. Sequenced by immunoSEQ multiplex PCR; TCRdb stores in-frame clones only, minus some. The table has some 150,000 clones, 75% to 85% seen once. Sequencing was performed on peripheral blood, taken on day 0 of MenACWY control vaccination. The receptor set was obtained from an adult in good health.

The genes are TRBV5-1 and TRBJ1-2; D might be TRBD1 (5 bases). Germline-derived CDR1 and CDR2 are SGHRS and YFSETQ. This CDR3 is 16 amino acids long. Trimming shortened V by 0 bases and J by 0 bases, and 12 bases separated the two germline ends. The CDR3 DNA is TGCGCCAGCAGCTTGGCTTCAGGGCCTACTAACTATGGCTACACCTTC. It codes for CASSLASGPTNYGYTF. Complete variable domain (other parts from reference TRBV5-1 and TRBJ1-2): KAGVTQTPRYLIKTRGQQVTLSCSPISGHRSVSWYQQTPGQGLQFLFEYFSETQRNKGNFPGRFSGRQFSNSRSEMNVSTLELGDSALYLCASSLASGPTNYGYTFGSGTRLTVV.

The chain links TRBV7-7 to TRBJ2-5; the D is unclear. The CDR3 sequence is 15 residues long. Germline assignment: CDR1 SSHAT and CDR2 FNYEAQ (reference sequence). Trimming pared 2 bases from V and 2 bases from J, leaving 12 bases between. Here the CDR3 reads CASSLNRGKQETQYF. CDR3 bases: TGTGCCAGCAGCTTAAATCGTGGGAAGCAAGAGACCCAGTACTTC.

V and J are TRBV19 and TRBJ2-4; D gene ambiguous. CDR1 is LNHDA, CDR2 SQIVND, per germline (reference sequence). The CDR3 extends over 15 amino acids. Trimming took off 5 bases at V and 0 bases at J, with 11 bases between the two ends. CDR3 sequence (DNA): TGTGCCAGTAGTTTGTACGAACCAGCCAAAAACATTCAGTACTTC. It translates to CASSLYEPAKNIQYF.

This rearrangement joins TRBV15 to TRBJ1-6, with 8 nucleotides matching TRBD1. Trimming removed 3 bases from V and 8 bases from J; junction bases left unmatched: 9. CDR1 LNHNV and CDR2 YYDKDF come from the germline V gene (reference sequence). The CDR3 sequence is 16 residues long. In DNA form, the CDR3 reads TGTGCCACCAGCAGTAAACAGGGGGTAAGGGATTCACCCCTCCACTTT. It is translated as CATSSKQGVRDSPLHF.

V usage is TRBV24-1 and J usage is TRBJ2-3; no reliable D call. Germline CDR1 KGHDR, CDR2 SFDVKD. V gave up 7 bases and J gave up 6 bases, with 7 bases separating them. This CDR3 contains 11 residues. CDR3 sequence reads: CATSLSDTQYF. CDR3 DNA: TGTGCCACCAGCCTTTCGGATACGCAGTATTTT.

The chain combines TRBV5-1 with TRBJ1-4; weak D call: TRBD1 (6 bases). Trimming pared 3 bases from V and 1 base from J, leaving 10 bases between. The CDR3 totals 15 residues. CDR1 SGHRS and CDR2 YFSETQ come from the germline V gene. The CDR3: CASSSTGKTNEKLFF. For the CDR3, the DNA is TGCGCCAGCAGCTCCACAGGGAAAACTAATGAAAAACTGTTTTTT.

The chain employs TRBV11-2 and TRBJ1-1; 8 nucleotides align to TRBD1. Trimming took 5 bases from V and 8 from J; bases not matched to a gene: 4. CDR1 and CDR2 from the germline V gene are SGHAT and FQNNGV. This CDR3 has 12 amino acids. CDR3 bases: TGTGCCAGCAGCCCCCGGGACAGGGAAGCTTTCTTT. Translated: CASSPRDREAFF.

This chain links TRBV27 with TRBJ1-1, with D perhaps TRBD1 (5 bases). CDR1 is MNHEY and CDR2 is SMNVEV in the germline V gene (reference sequence). V lost 5 bases, J lost 6 bases, and 16 bases lay in between. There are 14 residues in the CDR3. The CDR3, as DNA: TGTGCCAGCAGTGAGGCCAGGGTCGGGGCTGAAGCTTTCTTT. It encodes CASSEARVGAEAFF.

This clone occurred a few times. The gene calls are TRBV4-1 and TRBJ1-5, with D possibly TRBD1 on 5 matching bases. Trimming left V 0 bases short and J 4 bases short, with 19 bases between. CDR1 is MGHRA, CDR2 YSYEKL, per germline. The CDR3 spans 18 residues. The CDR3 bases are TGCGCCAGCAGCCAAGATCCGGGGCGGGGAGTAGTTAATCAGCCCCAGCATTTT. Translated, it gives CASSQDPGRGVVNQPQHF.

This clone has a count of ten or more. This chain uses TRBV2 with TRBJ2-1; 12 nucleotides agree with TRBD2. The germline V gene encodes CDR1 SNHLY and CDR2 FYNNEI. The J segment lost 8 bases and the V segment lost 4 bases, leaving 6 bases of the junction unmatched. This CDR3 region has 15 residues. CDR3 region: CASSAASGGEDEQFF. For the CDR3, the DNA is TGTGCCAGCAGTGCGGCTAGCGGGGGGGAGGATGAGCAGTTCTTC. The full variable domain, rest sourced from reference TRBV2 and TRBJ2-1, is EPEVTQTPSHQVTQMGQEVILRCVPISNHLYFYWYRQILGQKVEFLVSFYNNEISEKSEIFDDQFSVERPDGSNFTLKIRSTKLEDSAMYFCASSAASGGEDEQFFGPGTRLTVL.

This clone has only one observation. The chain carries TRBV5-8 and TRBJ1-3, with a weak D call TRBD1 (6 bases). Per germline, CDR1 SGHTS and CDR2 YDEGEE. This CDR3 region has 16 residues. V shed 2 bases and J shed 0 bases, with 12 bases lying between them. The CDR3 here is CASSLRGLSSGNTIYF. CDR3 nucleotide sequence: TGTGCCAGCAGCTTAAGGGGGTTGAGCTCTGGAAACACCATATATTTT.

This clone was detected a few times. The chain recombines TRBV10-3 with TRBJ2-1, with 7 bases fitting TRBD2. The CDR3 sequence is 14 residues long. Germline CDR1 ENHRY, CDR2 SYGVKD. Trimming took 2 bases from V and 2 from J; bases not matched to a gene: 0. In DNA form, the CDR3 reads TGTGCCATCAGTGAGGGGGGGGCCTACAATGAGCAGTTCTTC. It is translated as CAISEGGAYNEQFF.

The V call is TRBV30, the J call TRBJ1-2; D may be TRBD1 (6 bases). From germline, CDR1 is GTSNPN and CDR2 SVGIG (reference sequence). The CDR3 is 12 amino acids. With 5 bases removed from V and 2 bases from J, the gap between germline ends came to 9 bases. The CDR3 here is CAWRTVNYGYTF. The DNA of the CDR3 is TGTGCCTGGCGGACAGTCAACTATGGCTACACCTTC.

The chain's CDR3 is CASSPRTGGGYGYTF. CDR3 bases: TGTGCCAGCAGCCCCCGGACAGGGGGAGGCTATGGCTACACCTTC. The chain has TRBV3-1 (or the pseudogene TRBV3-2) and TRBJ1-2; 10 positions match TRBD1. J gave up 4 bases and V 4 bases, and 6 bases lay outside the gene matches. The CDR3 contains 15 residues. Germline V lookup: CDR1 LGHDT, CDR2 YNNKEL (reference sequence).

J is TRBJ1-4 and V is TRBV28; D gene ambiguous. Germline values: CDR1 MDHEN, CDR2 SYDVKM. This CDR3 is 15 amino acids long. Trimming took 10 bases from V and 2 from J, leaving 17 bases between them. The CDR3 coding sequence is TGTGCCATCCGAAGGGCGAGTGGCACTAATGAAAAACTGTTTTTT. Amino acid sequence: CAIRRASGTNEKLFF.

The rearrangement uses TRBV5-1 and TRBJ2-2; a weak D match, TRBD1 (6 bases). The V end was cut by 4 bases, the J end by 7 bases, with 20 bases between. There are 16 residues in the CDR3. CDR1 SGHRS and CDR2 YFSETQ come from the germline V gene. CDR3 in amino acids: CASSPGGTGLIGELFF. The CDR3 nucleotides read TGCGCCAGCAGCCCTGGGGGAACAGGGTTGATCGGGGAGCTGTTTTTT. Full variable domain (outside the CDR3, taken from reference TRBV5-1 and TRBJ2-2): KAGVTQTPRYLIKTRGQQVTLSCSPISGHRSVSWYQQTPGQGLQFLFEYFSETQRNKGNFPGRFSGRQFSNSRSEMNVSTLELGDSALYLCASSPGGTGLIGELFFGEGSRLTVL.

This sequence joins TRBV19 and TRBJ2-2, with no clear D. Germline loops: CDR1 LNHDA, CDR2 SQIVND (reference sequence). V lost 2 bases, J lost 5 bases, and 18 bases lay in between. The CDR3 is 17 amino acids. The CDR3: CASSIIPHYVGTGELFF. The CDR3 bases are TGTGCCAGTAGTATAATTCCCCATTATGTGGGAACCGGGGAGCTGTTTTTT.

Written as DNA, the CDR3 is TGCAGTGCTAGTCGAGGGGGCAACACCGGGGAGCTGTTTTTT. It codes for CSASRGGNTGELFF. The rearrangement uses TRBV20-1 and TRBJ2-2; TRBD1 aligns across 7 bases. CDR3 length equals 14 residues. From germline, CDR1 is DFQATT and CDR2 SNEGSKA (reference sequence). The junction had 3 bases not matched to a gene; V was cut back by 3 bases and J by 2 bases.

In this sample, this clone turned up a few times. The chain combines TRBV11-2 with TRBJ1-2; the D gene is possibly TRBD1 (5 bases). The V gene's germline CDR1 is SGHAT and CDR2 FQNNGV. The ends were cut back, 2 bases at V and 8 bases at J, with 12 bases in the middle. The CDR3 has 13 residues. In DNA, the CDR3 is TGTGCCAGCAGCTTACTAATGGGGGAGGGCTACACCTTC. Amino acid sequence: CASSLLMGEGYTF.

The V call is TRBV5-4, the J call TRBJ1-2; no clear D. Germline values: CDR1 SGHNT, CDR2 YYREEE (reference sequence). V gave up 0 bases and J gave up 7 bases, with 4 bases separating them. The CDR3 length is 11 residues. CDR3 in DNA: TGTGCCAGCAGCTTGGACTCTGGCTACACCTTC. This sequence encodes CASSLDSGYTF.

The rearrangement links TRBV6-1 to TRBJ1-5, with no clear D. V gave up 1 base and J gave up 9 bases, with 10 bases separating them. This CDR3 is built from 13 residues. Germline CDR1 MNHNS, CDR2 SASEGT. CDR3 in DNA: TGTGCCAGCAGTGAAGACGGGAGCTGGCCCCAGCATTTT. Translation: CASSEDGSWPQHF.

The chain couples TRBV24-1 to TRBJ1-2; unclear D gene. Germline CDR1 KGHDR, CDR2 SFDVKD. The length of the CDR3 is 15 residues. V lost 6 bases and J 4 bases, leaving 17 bases between the germline ends. For the CDR3, the DNA is TGTGCCACCAGTAGCTCAGAGGATCTGGGCTATGGCTACACCTTC. Translating it yields CATSSSEDLGYGYTF.

This CDR3 reads CASSRQGRWGTEAFF. The CDR3 DNA sequence: TGTGCCAGTAGTCGTCAGGGACGGTGGGGCACTGAAGCTTTCTTT. This chain connects TRBV19 to TRBJ1-1, with D possibly being TRBD1 (5 bases). Trimming cost V 5 bases and J 4 bases, with 17 bases left between them. Germline V gene sequence: CDR1 LNHDA, CDR2 SQIVND (reference sequence). CDR3 length: 15 amino acids.

V is TRBV19 and J is TRBJ2-3; 9 bases are a match to TRBD1. Trimming took 4 bases from V and 0 from J; bases not matched to a gene: 2. This CDR3 is 15 amino acids long. Germline CDR1 reads LNHDA; CDR2 reads SQIVND (reference sequence). CDR3 sequence (DNA): TGTGCCAGTAGTACAGGGACAGGGAGCACAGATACGCAGTATTTT. Translated, it gives CASSTGTGSTDTQYF.

This clone was observed a single time. At one end, the junction sequence differs from germline, possibly due to a read error. The V call is TRBV7-8, the J call TRBJ2-2, with D tentatively TRBD1 (5 bases). The CDR3 sequence is 14 residues long. Looked up from germline, CDR1 is SGHVS and CDR2 is FQNEAQ. The CDR3 nucleotides are TGTGCCAGCAGCGTAGCAGGGCACACCGGGGAGCTGTTTTTT. The encoded protein is CASSVAGHTGELFF.

This chain joins TRBV4-2 and TRBJ2-2, with D maybe TRBD1 (5 bases). This CDR3 has 13 residues. V lost 1 base to trimming and J lost 7 bases, with 7 bases between them. In germline, CDR1 is LGHNA, CDR2 YNFKEQ. The CDR3, as DNA: TGTGCCAGCAGCCAAGCAACAGGCGGGGAGCTGTTTTTT. This sequence encodes CASSQATGGELFF.

The chain uses TRBV7-2 and TRBJ1-4; perhaps TRBD1 as D (6 bases). This CDR3 is 15 amino acids long. The germline V gene has CDR1 SGHTA and CDR2 FQGNSA. V lost 5 bases to trimming and J lost 6 bases, with 16 bases between them. The CDR3 protein is CASSQYGQSDEKLFF. The CDR3 DNA is TGTGCCAGCAGCCAATACGGACAGTCTGATGAAAAACTGTTTTTT.

J is TRBJ2-2 and V is TRBV3-1 (or the pseudogene TRBV3-2); D gene ambiguous. The CDR3 extends over 12 amino acids. Trimming cost V 3 bases and J 5 bases, with 4 bases left between them. Germline loops: CDR1 LGHDT, CDR2 YNNKEL (reference sequence). CDR3 nucleotide sequence: TGTGCCAGCAGCCAGAGGACCGGGGAGCTGTTTTTT. This translates into CASSQRTGELFF.

CDR3 protein: CASSELGGRNTGELFF. The DNA of the CDR3 is TGTGCCAGCAGTGAATTGGGGGGGCGGAACACCGGGGAGCTGTTTTTT. The rearrangement joins TRBV6-1 to TRBJ2-2, with D possibly matching TRBD2 (7 bases). Germline CDR1 MNHNS, CDR2 SASEGT. This CDR3 comprises 16 residues. V dropped 2 bases and J dropped 1 base, with 11 bases sitting between them.

The V and J genes are TRBV3-1 (or the pseudogene TRBV3-2) and TRBJ2-3; 11 positions agree with TRBD2. The CDR3 is made up of 17 amino acids. CDR1 and CDR2 from the germline V gene are LGHDT and YNNKEL (reference sequence). Trimming removed 2 bases from V and 5 bases from J; junction bases left unmatched: 9. The chain's CDR3 is CASSQSLAGGLVDTQYF. The CDR3 DNA follows: TGTGCCAGCAGCCAATCCCTAGCGGGGGGATTGGTAGATACGCAGTATTTT.

J is TRBJ2-7 and V is TRBV5-5, with 8 positions matching TRBD1. V was clipped by 5 bases and J by 3 bases; unmatched bases: 7. The CDR3 is made up of 14 amino acids. CDR1 and CDR2 (germline): SGHKS, YYEKEE (reference sequence). The CDR3 bases are TGTGCCAGCAGTGGGACAGGCAGGAGCTACGAGCAGTACGTC. This encodes CASSGTGRSYEQYV.

This clone has more than one count but fewer than ten. The CDR3 nucleotides are TGTGCCAGCAGCTTGACTTTAGGACAGGGTGGCTCAGAGACCCAGTACTTC. Its translation is CASSLTLGQGGSETQYF. The V and J genes are TRBV5-4 and TRBJ2-5, with 8 bases fitting TRBD1. V shed 1 base and J 4 bases; nucleotides not matched to a gene: 12. The CDR3 sequence is 17 residues long. The germline V gene has CDR1 SGHNT and CDR2 YYREEE (reference sequence).